This T cell receptor (beta chain) was captured by sequencing in a study of shared clonotypes between healthy human individuals. This clone has just one count. Its target is unknown. The V end was cut by 6 bases, the J end by 3 bases, with 14 bases between. There are 15 residues in the CDR3. The germline V gene has CDR1 KGHSH and CDR2 LQKENI. Assay used: immunoSEQ multiplex PCR; TCRdb lists only in-frame clones, some missing. The table lists over a million clones, approximately 80% of them singletons. General study results and limits: Clonotypes that were shared across a handful of donors made up approximately 5.1% of naive CD4 clonotypes.

The clonotype originates from a young man in good health. Some clones in this sample may be carry-over from other donors' samples. This chain connects TRBV18 to TRBJ2-2, with D possibly being TRBD2 (6 bases). The sequenced sample was memory CD4+ T cells from PBMCs. The subset denotes: CD45RA-negative fraction. Here the CDR3 DNA reads TGTGCCAGCTCTTCTGGAGGGGCGGACACCGGGGAGCTGTTTTTT. As protein: CASSSGGADTGELFF.